This TCR beta chain was identified during a study of CD8 T cells in ankylosing spondylitis. Study-wide results and caveats: Reported data indicate significant enrichment of disease-linked clones within matched ankylosing spondylitis synovial fluid. A CD8+ phenotype characterized the disease-linked clones, which were relatively rare in peripheral blood. Both synovial fluid and blood in reactive arthritis had previously been reported to carry some motif variants.

Quantitative molecular-barcoded 5'-RACE generated the TCR beta libraries. TCRdb used MiXCR to reprocess the 5' RACE reads, holding one entry per CDR3 protein. This repertoire shows hundreds of thousands of distinct CDR3 sequences, 15% to 20% found once; its top ten account for 7.8%. From germline, CDR1 is MNHEY and CDR2 SVGAGI. This CDR3 comprises 14 residues. V lost 6 bases to trimming and J lost 0 bases; unmatched junction nucleotides: 4. This clonotype was detected a few times. Its matching antigen is unknown. This TCR derives from a male donor with ankylosing spondylitis or in good health (not recorded which). V gene TRBV6-5 combines with J gene TRBJ1-1; TRBD1 aligns across 7 bases. Sequencing input: blood, either unsorted or a sorted T cell fraction (not recorded which). CDR3 in amino acids: CASRYRGLNTEAFF. CDR3 DNA sequence: TGTGCCAGCAGATACAGGGGATTGAACACTGAAGCTTTCTTT.